This T cell receptor (beta chain) was documented in a study of regulatory T cells in long-lasting Graves disease. This clonotype was seen ten or more times. Time point indicated: newly diagnosed GD, antithyroid drugs for less than 3 months. TCR sequences were obtained from RNA taken from PBMCs. CDR3 regions were amplified by Arm-PCR using iRepertoire HTBI primers to build TCR beta libraries. MiXCR, applied by TCRdb to the multiplex PCR reads, yields one record per CDR3 protein. This sample has fewer than 650,000 distinct CDR3 sequences, with more than 15% found just once. These data were also reused for a study on T cells in Graves' hyperthyroidism and ophthalmopathy. Turning to that study: Uncontrolled infection, other autoimmune disease, pregnancy and lactation each barred patients from inclusion.

The TCR sequence derives from a man aged 18 to 35 with Graves disease. This material consisted of peripheral blood mononuclear cells (PBMCs), taken at new diagnosis, from a patient treated with antithyroid drugs.

DNA of the CDR3: TGTGCCTCATCCGACGGGTCTAGCACAGATACGCAGTATTTT. Its translation: CASSDGSSTDTQYF. The chain employs TRBV24-1 and TRBJ2-3; D gene unclear. This CDR3 contains 14 residues. The germline V gene has CDR1 KGHDR and CDR2 SFDVKD. Trimming cost V 12 bases and J 0 bases, with 15 bases left between them.